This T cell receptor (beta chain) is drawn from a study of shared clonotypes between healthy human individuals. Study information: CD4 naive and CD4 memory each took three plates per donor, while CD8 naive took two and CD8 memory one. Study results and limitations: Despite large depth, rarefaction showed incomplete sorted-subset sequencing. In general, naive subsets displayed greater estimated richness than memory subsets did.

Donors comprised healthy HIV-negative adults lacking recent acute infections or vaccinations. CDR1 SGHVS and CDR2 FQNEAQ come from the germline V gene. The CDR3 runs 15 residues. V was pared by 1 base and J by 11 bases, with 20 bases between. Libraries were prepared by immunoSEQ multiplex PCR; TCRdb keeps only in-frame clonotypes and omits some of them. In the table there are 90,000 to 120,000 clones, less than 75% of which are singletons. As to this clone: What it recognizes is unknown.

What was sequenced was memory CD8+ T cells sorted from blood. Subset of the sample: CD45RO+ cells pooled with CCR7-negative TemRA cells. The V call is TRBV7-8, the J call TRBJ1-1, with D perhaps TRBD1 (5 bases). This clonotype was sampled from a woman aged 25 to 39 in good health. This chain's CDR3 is CASSLGGTPRREAFF. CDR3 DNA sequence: TGTGCCAGCAGCTTAGGAGGGACGCCTCGCCGGGAGGCTTTCTTT.